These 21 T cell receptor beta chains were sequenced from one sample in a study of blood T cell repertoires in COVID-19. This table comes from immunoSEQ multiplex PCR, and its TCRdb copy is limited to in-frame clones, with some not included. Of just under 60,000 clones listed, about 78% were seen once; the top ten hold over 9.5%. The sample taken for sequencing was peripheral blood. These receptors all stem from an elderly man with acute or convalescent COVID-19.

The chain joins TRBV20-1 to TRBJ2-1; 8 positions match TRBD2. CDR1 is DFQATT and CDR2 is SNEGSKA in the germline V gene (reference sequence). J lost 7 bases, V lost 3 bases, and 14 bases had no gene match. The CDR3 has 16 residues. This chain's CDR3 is CSASRLAGSVSNEQFF. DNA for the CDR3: TGCAGTGCTAGTCGGTTAGCGGGGTCGGTTAGTAATGAGCAGTTCTTC.

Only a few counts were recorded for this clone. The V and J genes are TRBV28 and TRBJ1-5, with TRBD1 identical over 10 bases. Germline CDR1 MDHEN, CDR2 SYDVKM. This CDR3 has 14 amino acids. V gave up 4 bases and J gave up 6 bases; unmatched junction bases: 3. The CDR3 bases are TGTGCCAGCAGTTGGGGACAGGGGAGTCAGCCCCAGCATTTT. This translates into CASSWGQGSQPQHF.

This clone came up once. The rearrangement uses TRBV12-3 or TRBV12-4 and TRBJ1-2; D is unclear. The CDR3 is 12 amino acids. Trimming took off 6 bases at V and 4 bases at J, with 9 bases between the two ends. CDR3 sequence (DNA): TGTGCCAGCAGCCAAACAGTCTATGGCTACACCTTC. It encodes CASSQTVYGYTF.

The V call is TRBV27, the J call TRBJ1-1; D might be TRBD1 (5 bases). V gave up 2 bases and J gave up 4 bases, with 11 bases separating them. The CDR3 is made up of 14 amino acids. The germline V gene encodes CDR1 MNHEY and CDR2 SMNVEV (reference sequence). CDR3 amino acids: CASSLKGLGTEAFF. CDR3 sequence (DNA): TGTGCCAGCAGTTTAAAGGGGCTGGGCACTGAAGCTTTCTTT.

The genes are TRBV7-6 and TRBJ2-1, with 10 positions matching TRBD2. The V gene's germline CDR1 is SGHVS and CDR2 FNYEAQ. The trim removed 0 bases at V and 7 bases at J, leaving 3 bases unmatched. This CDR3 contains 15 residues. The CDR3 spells CASSLALAGENEQFF. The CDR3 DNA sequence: TGTGCCAGCAGCTTAGCCCTAGCGGGAGAAAATGAGCAGTTCTTC.

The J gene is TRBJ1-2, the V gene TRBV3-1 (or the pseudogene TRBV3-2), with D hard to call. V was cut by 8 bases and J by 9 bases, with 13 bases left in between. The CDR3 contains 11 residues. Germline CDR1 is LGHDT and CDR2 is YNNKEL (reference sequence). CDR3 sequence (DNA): TGTGCCAGCTACCGATCTGGCCGCTACACCTTC. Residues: CASYRSGRYTF.

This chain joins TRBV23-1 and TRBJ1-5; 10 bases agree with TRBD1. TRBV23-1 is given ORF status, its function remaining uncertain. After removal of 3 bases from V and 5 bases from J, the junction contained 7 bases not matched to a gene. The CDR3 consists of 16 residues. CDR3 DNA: TGCGCCAGCAGTCATTCGGACAGGGGGAAATATCAGCCCCAGCATTTT. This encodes CASSHSDRGKYQPQHF.

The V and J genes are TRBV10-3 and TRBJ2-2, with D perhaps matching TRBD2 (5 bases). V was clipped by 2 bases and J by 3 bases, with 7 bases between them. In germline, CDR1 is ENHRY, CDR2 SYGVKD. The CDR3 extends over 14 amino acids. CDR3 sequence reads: CAISEVGDTGELFF. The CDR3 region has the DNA TGTGCCATCAGTGAGGTCGGGGACACCGGGGAGCTGTTTTTT.

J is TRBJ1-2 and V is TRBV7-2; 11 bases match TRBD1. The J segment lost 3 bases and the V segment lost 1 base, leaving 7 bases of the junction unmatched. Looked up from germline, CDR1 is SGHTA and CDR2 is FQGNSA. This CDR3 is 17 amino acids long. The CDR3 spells CASSLDISGQGDYGYTF. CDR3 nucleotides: TGTGCCAGCAGCTTAGATATTTCGGGACAGGGGGACTATGGCTACACCTTC.

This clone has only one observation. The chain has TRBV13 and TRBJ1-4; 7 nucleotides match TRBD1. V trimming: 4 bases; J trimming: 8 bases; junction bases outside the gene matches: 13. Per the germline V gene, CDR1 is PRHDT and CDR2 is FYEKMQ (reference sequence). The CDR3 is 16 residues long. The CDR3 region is CASSSGGSGGEEKLFF. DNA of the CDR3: TGTGCCAGCAGCTCAGGGGGTAGCGGGGGCGAGGAAAAACTGTTTTTT.

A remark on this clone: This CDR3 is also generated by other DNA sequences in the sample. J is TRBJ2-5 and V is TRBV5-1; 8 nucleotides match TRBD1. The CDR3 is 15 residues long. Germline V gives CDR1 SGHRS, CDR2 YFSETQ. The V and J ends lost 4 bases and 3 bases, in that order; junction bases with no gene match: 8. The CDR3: CASSRTGTGEETQYF. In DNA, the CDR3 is TGCGCCAGCAGCAGAACCGGGACAGGAGAAGAGACCCAGTACTTC.

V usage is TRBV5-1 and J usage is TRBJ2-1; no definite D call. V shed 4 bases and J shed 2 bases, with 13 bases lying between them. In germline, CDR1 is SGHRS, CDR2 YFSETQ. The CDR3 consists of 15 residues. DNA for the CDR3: TGCGCCAGCAGCCTGGTAGAAGATCCCTACAATGAGCAGTTCTTC. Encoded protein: CASSLVEDPYNEQFF.

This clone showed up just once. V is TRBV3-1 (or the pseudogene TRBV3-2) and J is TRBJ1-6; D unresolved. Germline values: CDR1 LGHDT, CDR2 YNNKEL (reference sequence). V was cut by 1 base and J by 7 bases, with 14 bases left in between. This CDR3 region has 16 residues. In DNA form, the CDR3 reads TGTGCCAGCAGCCAAGCTATAGCGTTTCTAAATTCACCCCTCCACTTT. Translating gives CASSQAIAFLNSPLHF.

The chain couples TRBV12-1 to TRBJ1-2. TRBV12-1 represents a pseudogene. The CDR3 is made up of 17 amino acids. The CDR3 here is CASSFASLTGANYGYTF. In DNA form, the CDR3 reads TGTGCCAGCAGCTTTGCAAGCTTGACGGGAGCTAACTATGGCTACACCTTC.

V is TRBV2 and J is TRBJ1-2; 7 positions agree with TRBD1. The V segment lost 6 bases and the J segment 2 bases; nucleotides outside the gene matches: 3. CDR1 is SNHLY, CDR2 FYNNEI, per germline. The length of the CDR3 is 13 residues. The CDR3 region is CASRGRGNYGYTF. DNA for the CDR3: TGTGCCAGCAGGGGCAGGGGGAACTATGGCTACACCTTC. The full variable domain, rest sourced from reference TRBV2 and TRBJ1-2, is EPEVTQTPSHQVTQMGQEVILRCVPISNHLYFYWYRQILGQKVEFLVSFYNNEISEKSEIFDDQFSVERPDGSNFTLKIRSTKLEDSAMYFCASRGRGNYGYTFGSGTRLTVV.

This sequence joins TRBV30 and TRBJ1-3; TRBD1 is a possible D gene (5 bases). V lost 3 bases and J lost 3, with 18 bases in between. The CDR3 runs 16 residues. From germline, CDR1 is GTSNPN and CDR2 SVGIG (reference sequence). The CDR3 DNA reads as TGTGCCTGGAGGCCGTTTGGGGACTCCCGTGGAAACACCATATATTTT. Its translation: CAWRPFGDSRGNTIYF.

CDR3 DNA sequence: TGTGCCAGCAGCTTCCCCGGTAGCGGGGGGCACACCGGGGAGCTGTTTTTT. This encodes CASSFPGSGGHTGELFF. The J gene is TRBJ2-2, the V gene TRBV7-2, with 10 bases lining up with TRBD2. Trimming cost V 3 bases and J 3 bases; bases outside gene matches: 7. The CDR3 runs 17 residues. Per germline, CDR1 SGHTA and CDR2 FQGNSA.

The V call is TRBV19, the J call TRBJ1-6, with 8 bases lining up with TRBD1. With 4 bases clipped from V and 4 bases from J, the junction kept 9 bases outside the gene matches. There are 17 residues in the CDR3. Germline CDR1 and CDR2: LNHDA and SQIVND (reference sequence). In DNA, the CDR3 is TGTGCCAGTAGTAATGGACAGGGATTATCTTATAATTCACCCCTCCACTTT. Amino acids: CASSNGQGLSYNSPLHF. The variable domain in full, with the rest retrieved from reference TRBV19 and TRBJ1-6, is DGGITQSPKYLFRKEGQNVTLSCEQNLNHDAMYWYRQDPGQGLRLIYYSQIVNDFQKGDIAEGYSVSREKKESFPLTVTSAQKNPTAFYLCASSNGQGLSYNSPLHFGNGTRLTVT.

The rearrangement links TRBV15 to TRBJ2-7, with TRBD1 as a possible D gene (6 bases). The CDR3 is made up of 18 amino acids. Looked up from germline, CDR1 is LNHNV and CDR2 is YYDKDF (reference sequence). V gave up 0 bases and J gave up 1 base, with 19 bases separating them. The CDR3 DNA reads TGTGCCACCAGCAGAGATTTGAACAGGGAGATTGGATCCTACGAGCAGTACTTC. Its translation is CATSRDLNREIGSYEQYF.

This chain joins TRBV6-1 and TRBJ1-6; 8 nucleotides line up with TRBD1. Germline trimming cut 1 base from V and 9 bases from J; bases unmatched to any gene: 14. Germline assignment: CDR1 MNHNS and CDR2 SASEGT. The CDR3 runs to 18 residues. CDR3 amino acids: CASSEGSGTGHQRSPLHF. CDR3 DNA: TGTGCCAGCAGTGAAGGGTCCGGGACAGGCCACCAGCGTTCACCCCTCCACTTT.

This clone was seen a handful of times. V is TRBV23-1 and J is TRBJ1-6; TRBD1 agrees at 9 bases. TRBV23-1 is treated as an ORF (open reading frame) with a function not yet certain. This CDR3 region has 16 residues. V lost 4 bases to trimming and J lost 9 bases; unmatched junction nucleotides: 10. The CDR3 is CASSPRTGVVCSPLHF. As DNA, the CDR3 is TGCGCCAGCAGTCCCCGGACAGGGGTAGTTTGTTCACCCCTCCACTTT.